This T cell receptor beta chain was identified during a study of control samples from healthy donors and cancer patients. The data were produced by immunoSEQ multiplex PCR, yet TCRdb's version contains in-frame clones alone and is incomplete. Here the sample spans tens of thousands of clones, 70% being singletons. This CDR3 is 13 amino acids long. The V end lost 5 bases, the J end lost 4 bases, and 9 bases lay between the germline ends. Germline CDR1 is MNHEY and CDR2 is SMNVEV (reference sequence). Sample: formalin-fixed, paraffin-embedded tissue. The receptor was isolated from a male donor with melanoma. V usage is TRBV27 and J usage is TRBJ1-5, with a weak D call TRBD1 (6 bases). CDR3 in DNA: TGTGCCAGCAGTCAGGGGTGGAATCAGCCCCAGCATTTT. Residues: CASSQGWNQPQHF.